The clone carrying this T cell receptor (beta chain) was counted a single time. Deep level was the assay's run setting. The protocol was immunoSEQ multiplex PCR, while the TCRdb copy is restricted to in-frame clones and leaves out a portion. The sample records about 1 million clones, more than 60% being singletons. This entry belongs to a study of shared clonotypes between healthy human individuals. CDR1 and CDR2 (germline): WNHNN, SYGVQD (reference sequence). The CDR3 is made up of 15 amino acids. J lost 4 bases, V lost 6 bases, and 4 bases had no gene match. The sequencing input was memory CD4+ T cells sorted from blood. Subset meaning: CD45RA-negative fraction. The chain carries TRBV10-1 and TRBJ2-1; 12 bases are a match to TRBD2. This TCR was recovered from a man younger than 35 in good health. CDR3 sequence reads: CASRRLAGVYNEQFF. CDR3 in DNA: TGCGCCAGCAGGAGACTAGCGGGAGTTTACAATGAGCAGTTCTTC.